This T cell receptor beta chain was sequenced during a study of cytomegalovirus exposure and HLA in healthy donors. Study-level findings and limits: The HLA-A and HLA-B alleles of most subjects were reportedly predicted accurately from TCR beta sequences.

Remarks on this clone: Its specificity is not known.

This CDR3 is 12 amino acids long. The trim removed 7 bases at V and 4 bases at J, leaving 4 bases unmatched. In germline, CDR1 is SQVTM, CDR2 ANQGSEA. PCR used 60 Vbeta primers and 13 Jbeta primers. Sequencing used immunoSEQ multiplex PCR; TCRdb keeps in-frame clones, though not all of them. The data hold roughly 110,000 clones, with 77% observed a single time. The genes are TRBV29-1 and TRBJ2-3, with 8 bases matching TRBD1. The source of this sequence is a male donor in good health and CMV-seronegative. The sequenced material came from PBMCs. In DNA form, the CDR3 reads TGCAGCGCCGGACAGGGCCCAGATACGCAGTATTTT. Translation: CSAGQGPDTQYF.